This T cell receptor (beta chain) was found in a study of T cells in Graves' hyperthyroidism and ophthalmopathy. Looking at the study overall: Peripheral blood sampling occurred at initial diagnosis, before any treatment.

CDR1 and CDR2 (germline): SEHNR, FQNEAQ (reference sequence). The V end lost 2 bases, the J end lost 1 base, and 11 bases lay between the germline ends. The CDR3 consists of 15 residues. A note on this clonotype: Its antigen is currently unknown.

TCR beta CDR3 region amplification was performed from RNA transcripts. HTBI primers were the set used in a first-round RT-PCR of the TCR CDR3. TCRdb itself ran the multiplex PCR reads through MiXCR, one entry per CDR3 protein. This table has approximately 700,000 distinct CDR3 sequences, over 15% appearing once. The study excluded patients with uncontrolled infection, other autoimmune disease, pregnancy or lactation. It was 8.5 to 10 ml of fresh peripheral blood that supplied the PBMCs. Study-level results: Also found in blood were most expanded thyroid clonotypes above 0.001.

This clonotype originated in a man aged 18 to 30 with Graves' hyperthyroidism. This rearrangement joins TRBV7-9 to TRBJ1-1; possibly TRBD1 for D (5 bases). The sample was blood. In DNA form, the CDR3 reads TGTGCCAGCAGCTTAAGTCCGGGGCGGAACACTGAAGCTTTCTTT. This translates into CASSLSPGRNTEAFF.